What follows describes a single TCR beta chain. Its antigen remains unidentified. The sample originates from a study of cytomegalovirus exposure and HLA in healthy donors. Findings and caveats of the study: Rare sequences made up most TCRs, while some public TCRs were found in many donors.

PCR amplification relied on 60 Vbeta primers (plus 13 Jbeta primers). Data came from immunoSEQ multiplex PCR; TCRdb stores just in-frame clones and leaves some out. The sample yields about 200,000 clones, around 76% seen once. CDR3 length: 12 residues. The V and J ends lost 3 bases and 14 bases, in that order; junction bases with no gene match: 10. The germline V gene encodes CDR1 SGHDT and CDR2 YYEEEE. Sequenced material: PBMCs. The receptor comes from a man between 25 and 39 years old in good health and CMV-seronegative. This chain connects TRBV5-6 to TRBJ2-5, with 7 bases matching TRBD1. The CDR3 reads CASSSGLGTDYF. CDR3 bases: TGTGCCAGCAGCTCGGGTTTAGGGACAGACTACTTC.